This T cell receptor (beta chain) is drawn from a study of T-cell memory formation after mild COVID-19. Researchers used 5'RACE with constant-segment primers to make TCR alpha and TCR beta cDNA libraries that carry sample barcodes and UMIs. Via MiXCR, TCRdb re-called the 5' RACE reads, giving one row per CDR3 protein. The sample includes about 500,000 distinct CDR3 sequences, about a fifth of them seen just once. About this clonotype itself: Its antigen is unidentified.

The study's findings and limits: CM and EM subsets held most contracting CD4+ clones; EMRA held CD8+ ones. Cross-reactive memory apparently joined, as some responding clones appeared in pre-infection memory. Contracting clones from day 15 to 85 showed balanced CD4/CD8; later expanders favored CD4+.

Germline assignment: CDR1 SGHTA and CDR2 FQGNSA. This CDR3 is 18 amino acids long. With V trimmed by 5 bases and J by 0 bases, 8 bases remained unmatched. The sequenced material came from PBMCs or a T cell subset sorted from them (not recorded which). This TCR derives from an adult woman who had mild COVID-19 (a few samples of this study predate the infection). Cell type and time point are not known. The chain has TRBV7-2 and TRBJ2-6, with TRBD2 matching over 9 bases. The CDR3 loop reads CASSPWASGASGANVLTF. CDR3 nucleotide sequence: TGTGCCAGCAGCCCCTGGGCTAGCGGGGCCTCTGGGGCCAACGTCCTGACTTTC.